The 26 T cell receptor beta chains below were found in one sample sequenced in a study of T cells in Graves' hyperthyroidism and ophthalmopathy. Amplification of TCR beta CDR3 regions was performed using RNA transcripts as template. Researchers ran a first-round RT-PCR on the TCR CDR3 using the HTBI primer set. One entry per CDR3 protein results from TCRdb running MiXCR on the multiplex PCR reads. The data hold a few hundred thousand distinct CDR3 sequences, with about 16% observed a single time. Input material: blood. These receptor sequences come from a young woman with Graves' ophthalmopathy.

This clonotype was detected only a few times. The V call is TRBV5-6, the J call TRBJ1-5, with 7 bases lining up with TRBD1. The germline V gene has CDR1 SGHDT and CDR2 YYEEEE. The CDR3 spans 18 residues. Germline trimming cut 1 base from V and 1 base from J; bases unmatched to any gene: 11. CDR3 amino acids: CASSLTRKGAGSNQPQHF. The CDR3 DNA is TGTGCCAGCAGCTTGACTAGGAAGGGGGCAGGAAGCAATCAGCCCCAGCATTTT.

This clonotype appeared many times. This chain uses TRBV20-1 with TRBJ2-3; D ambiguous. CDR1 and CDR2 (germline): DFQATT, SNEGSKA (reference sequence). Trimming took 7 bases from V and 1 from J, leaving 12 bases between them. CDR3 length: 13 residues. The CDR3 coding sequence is TGCAGTGTACAATCCCCTGGCACAGATACGCAGTATTTT. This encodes CSVQSPGTDTQYF.

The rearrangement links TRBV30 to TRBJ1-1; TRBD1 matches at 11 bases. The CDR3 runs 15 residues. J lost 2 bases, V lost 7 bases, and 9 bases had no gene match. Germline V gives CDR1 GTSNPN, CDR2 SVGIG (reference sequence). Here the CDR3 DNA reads TGTGCCTCCTGGGCGGGACAGGGGGATAACACTGAAGCTTTCTTT. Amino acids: CASWAGQGDNTEAFF.

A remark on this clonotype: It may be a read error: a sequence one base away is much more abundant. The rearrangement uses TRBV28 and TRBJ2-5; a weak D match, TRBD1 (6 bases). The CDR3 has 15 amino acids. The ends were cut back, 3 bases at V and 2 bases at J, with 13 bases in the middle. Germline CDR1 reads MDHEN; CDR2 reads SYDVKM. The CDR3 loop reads CASSFGIGGQETQYF. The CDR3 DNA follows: TGTGCCAGCAGTTTCGGGATAGGGGGTCAAGAGACCCAGTACTTC.

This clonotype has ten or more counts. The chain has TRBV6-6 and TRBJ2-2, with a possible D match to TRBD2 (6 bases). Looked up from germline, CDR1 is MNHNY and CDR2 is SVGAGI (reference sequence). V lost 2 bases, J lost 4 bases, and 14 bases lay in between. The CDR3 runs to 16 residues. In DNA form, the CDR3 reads TGTGCCAGCAGTTACGTGGGGTTCGGGGGCACCGGGGAGCTGTTTTTT. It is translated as CASSYVGFGGTGELFF.

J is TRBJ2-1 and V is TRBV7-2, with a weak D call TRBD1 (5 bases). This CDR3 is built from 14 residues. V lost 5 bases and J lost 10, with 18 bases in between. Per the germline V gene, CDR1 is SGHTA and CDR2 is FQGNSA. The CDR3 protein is CASSPPITGPEQFF. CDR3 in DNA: TGTGCCAGCAGCCCTCCCATCACAGGACCGGAGCAGTTCTTC.

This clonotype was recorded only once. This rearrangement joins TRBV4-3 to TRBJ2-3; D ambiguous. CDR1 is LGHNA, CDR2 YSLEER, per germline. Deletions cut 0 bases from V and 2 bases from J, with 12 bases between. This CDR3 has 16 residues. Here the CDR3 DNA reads TGCGCCAGCAGCCAAGAGTTGAGATCCGACACAGATACGCAGTATTTT. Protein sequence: CASSQELRSDTDTQYF.

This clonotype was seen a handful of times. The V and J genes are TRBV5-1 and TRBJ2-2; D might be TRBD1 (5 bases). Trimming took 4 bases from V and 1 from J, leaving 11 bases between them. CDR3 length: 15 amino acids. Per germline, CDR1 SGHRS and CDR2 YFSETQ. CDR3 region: CASSNGQGNTGELFF. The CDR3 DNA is TGCGCCAGCAGCAATGGCCAGGGGAACACCGGGGAGCTGTTTTTT.

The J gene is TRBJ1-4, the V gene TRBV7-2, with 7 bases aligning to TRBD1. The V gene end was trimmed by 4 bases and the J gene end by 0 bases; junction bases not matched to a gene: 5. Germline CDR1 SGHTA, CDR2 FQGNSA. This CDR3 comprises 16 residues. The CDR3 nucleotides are TGTGCCAGCAGCTCGACAGGGAGGGCAACTAATGAAAAACTGTTTTTT. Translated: CASSSTGRATNEKLFF.

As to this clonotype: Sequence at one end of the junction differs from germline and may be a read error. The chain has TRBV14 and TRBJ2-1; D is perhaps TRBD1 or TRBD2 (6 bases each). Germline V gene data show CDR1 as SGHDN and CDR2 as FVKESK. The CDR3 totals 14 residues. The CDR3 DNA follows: TGTGTCAGCAGGGGACTCGACAGTTACAATGAGCAGTTCTTC. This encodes CVSRGLDSYNEQFF.

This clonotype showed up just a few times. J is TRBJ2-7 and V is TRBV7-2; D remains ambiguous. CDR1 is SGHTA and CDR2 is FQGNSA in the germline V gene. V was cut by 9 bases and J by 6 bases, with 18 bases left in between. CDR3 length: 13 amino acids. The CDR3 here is CASNLDAATEQYF. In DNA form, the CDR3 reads TGTGCCAGTAACCTGGACGCCGCCACCGAGCAGTACTTC.

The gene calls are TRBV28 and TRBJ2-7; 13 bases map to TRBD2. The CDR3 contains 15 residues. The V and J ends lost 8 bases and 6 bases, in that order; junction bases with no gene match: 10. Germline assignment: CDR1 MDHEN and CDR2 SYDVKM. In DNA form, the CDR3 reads TGTGCCAGCCGGCTCGGACTAGCGGGAGAAGGCGAGCAGTACTTC. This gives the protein CASRLGLAGEGEQYF.

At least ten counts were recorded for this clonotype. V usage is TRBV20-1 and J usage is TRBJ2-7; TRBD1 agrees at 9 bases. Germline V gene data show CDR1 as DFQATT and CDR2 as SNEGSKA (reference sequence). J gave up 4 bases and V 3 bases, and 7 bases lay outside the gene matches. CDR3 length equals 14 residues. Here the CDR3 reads CSASLWDRAYEQYF. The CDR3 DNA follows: TGCAGTGCTAGCTTATGGGACAGGGCTTACGAGCAGTACTTC.

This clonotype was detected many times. CDR3 coding DNA: TGTGCCAGCAGCCGGACCTACGAGCAGTACTTC. It yields the protein CASSRTYEQYF. This rearrangement joins TRBV3-1 to TRBJ2-7; no clear D gene. The germline V gene encodes CDR1 LGHDT and CDR2 YNNKEL (reference sequence). This CDR3 contains 11 residues. V lost 4 bases, J lost 2 bases, and 3 bases lay in between.

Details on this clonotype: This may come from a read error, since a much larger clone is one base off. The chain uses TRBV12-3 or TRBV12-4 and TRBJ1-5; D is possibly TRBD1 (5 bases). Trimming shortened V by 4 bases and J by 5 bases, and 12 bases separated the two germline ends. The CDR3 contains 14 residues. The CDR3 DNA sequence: TGTGCCAGCAGTTGGAGAAGGGGCTATCAGCCCCAGCATTTT. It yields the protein CASSWRRGYQPQHF.

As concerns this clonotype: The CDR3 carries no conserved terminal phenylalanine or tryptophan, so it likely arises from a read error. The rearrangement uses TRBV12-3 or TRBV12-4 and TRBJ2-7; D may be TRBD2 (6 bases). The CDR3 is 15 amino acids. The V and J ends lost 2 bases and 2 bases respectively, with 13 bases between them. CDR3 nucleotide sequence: TGTGCCAGCAGTTTATGGGGCGGGGTTACCTACGAGCAGTACCTC. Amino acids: CASSLWGGVTYEQYL.

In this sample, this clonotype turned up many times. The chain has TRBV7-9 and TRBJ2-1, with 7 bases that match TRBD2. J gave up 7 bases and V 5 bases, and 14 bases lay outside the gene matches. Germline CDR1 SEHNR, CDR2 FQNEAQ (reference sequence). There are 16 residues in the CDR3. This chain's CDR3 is CASSPGRGGSWNEQFF. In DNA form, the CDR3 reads TGTGCCAGCAGCCCGGGGCGGGGAGGGTCCTGGAATGAGCAGTTCTTC.

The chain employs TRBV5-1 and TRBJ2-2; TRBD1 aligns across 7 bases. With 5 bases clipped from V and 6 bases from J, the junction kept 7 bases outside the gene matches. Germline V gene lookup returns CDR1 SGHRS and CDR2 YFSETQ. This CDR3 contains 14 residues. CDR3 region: CASRMGTAAGELFF. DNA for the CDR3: TGCGCCAGCAGGATGGGGACAGCCGCCGGGGAGCTGTTTTTT.

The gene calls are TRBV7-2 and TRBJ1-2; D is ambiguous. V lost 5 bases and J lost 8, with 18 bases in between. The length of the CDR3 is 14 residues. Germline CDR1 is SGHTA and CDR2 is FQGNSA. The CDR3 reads CASSPPPPPRGYTF. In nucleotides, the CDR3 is TGTGCCAGCAGCCCTCCCCCCCCACCGCGCGGCTACACCTTC.

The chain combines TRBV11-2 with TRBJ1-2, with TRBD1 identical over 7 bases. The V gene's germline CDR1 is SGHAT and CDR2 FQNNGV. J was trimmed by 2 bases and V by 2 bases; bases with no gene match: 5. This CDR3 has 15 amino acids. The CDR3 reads CASSLTSTGNYGYTF. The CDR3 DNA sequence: TGTGCCAGCAGCTTAACATCGACAGGGAACTATGGCTACACCTTC.

The chain's CDR3 is CASKFSNIYNEQFF. The CDR3 DNA reads as TGTGCCAGCAAATTTAGCAACATATACAATGAGCAGTTCTTC. This chain uses TRBV27 with TRBJ2-1; no clear D. Germline-derived CDR1 and CDR2 are MNHEY and SMNVEV (reference sequence). Trimming took off 7 bases at V and 4 bases at J, with 14 bases between the two ends. The CDR3 is 14 residues long.

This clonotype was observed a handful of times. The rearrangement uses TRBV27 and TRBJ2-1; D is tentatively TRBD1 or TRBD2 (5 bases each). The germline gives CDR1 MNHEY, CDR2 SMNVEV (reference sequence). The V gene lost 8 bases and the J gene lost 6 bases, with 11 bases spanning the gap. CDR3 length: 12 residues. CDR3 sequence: CASSDGANEQFF. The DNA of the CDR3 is TGTGCCAGCTCGGACGGGGCCAATGAGCAGTTCTTC.

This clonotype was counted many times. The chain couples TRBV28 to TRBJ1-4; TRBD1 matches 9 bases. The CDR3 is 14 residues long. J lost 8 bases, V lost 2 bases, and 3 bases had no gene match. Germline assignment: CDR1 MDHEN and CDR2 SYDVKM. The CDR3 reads CASSLAGQGEKLFF. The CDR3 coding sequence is TGTGCCAGCAGTTTAGCGGGACAGGGAGAAAAACTGTTTTTT.

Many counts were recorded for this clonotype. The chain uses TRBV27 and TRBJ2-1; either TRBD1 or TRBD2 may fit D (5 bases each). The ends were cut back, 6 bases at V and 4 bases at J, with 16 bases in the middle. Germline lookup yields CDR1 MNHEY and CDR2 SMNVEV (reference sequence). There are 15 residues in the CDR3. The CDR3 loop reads CASRLLVGGYNEQFF. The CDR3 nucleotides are TGTGCCAGCAGGTTGTTGGTTGGGGGTTACAATGAGCAGTTCTTC.

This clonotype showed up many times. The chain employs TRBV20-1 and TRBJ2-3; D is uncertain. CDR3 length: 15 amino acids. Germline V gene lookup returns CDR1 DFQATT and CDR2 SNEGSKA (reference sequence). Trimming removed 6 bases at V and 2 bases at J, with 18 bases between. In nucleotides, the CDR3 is TGCAGTGCAAGCAGAGGATCCGTAGCCACAGATACGCAGTATTTT. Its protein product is CSASRGSVATDTQYF.

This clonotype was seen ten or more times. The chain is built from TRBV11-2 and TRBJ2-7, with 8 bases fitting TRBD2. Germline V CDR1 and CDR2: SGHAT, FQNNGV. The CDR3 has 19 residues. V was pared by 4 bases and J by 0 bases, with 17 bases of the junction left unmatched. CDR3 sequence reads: CASSSKVGGAHLSSYEQYF. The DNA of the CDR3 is TGTGCCAGCAGCTCGAAGGTCGGGGGGGCCCACCTTAGCTCCTACGAGCAGTACTTC.